This TCR beta chain was recovered during a study of cytomegalovirus exposure and HLA in healthy donors. Study-level points and caveats: For most subjects, TCR beta sequences were reported to predict HLA-A and HLA-B alleles with accuracy. Further analysis, carried out later, found HLA-associated TCR beta chains more clonally expanded than equally common other chains. TCR beta V- and J-gene trimming, according to a later analysis, was linked to a missense DCLRE1C variant.

Use of 60 Vbeta and 13 Jbeta primers characterized the PCR. The protocol was immunoSEQ multiplex PCR, while the TCRdb copy is restricted to in-frame clones and leaves out a portion. The sample includes some 150,000 clones, more than 75% of them seen just once. As concerns this clone: The antigen remains unidentified.

CDR1 SEHNR and CDR2 FQNEAQ come from the germline V gene (reference sequence). V shed 3 bases, J shed 1 base, and the junction held 4 bases outside the gene matches. The CDR3 runs 16 residues. This chain uses TRBV7-9 with TRBJ2-2; 8 nucleotides match TRBD2. Sequences were obtained from PBMCs. This receptor was taken from a male donor in good health and CMV-seronegative. In nucleotides, the CDR3 is TGTGCCAGCAGCTTGGGGCTAGCGGGGAACACCGGGGAGCTGTTTTTT. Its translation is CASSLGLAGNTGELFF. Together with reference TRBV7-9 and TRBJ2-2, the CDR3 gives the full variable domain: DTGVSQNPRHKITKRGQNVTFRCDPISEHNRLYWYRQTLGQGPEFLTYFQNEAQLEKSRLLSDRFSAERPKGSFSTLEIQRTEQGDSAMYLCASSLGLAGNTGELFFGEGSRLTVL.